A single sample is the source of the 26 T cell receptor beta chains below, sequenced in a study of T cell responses to AZD1222 COVID-19 vaccine. Only in-frame clones appear in the TCRdb table, and some are missing; sequencing was by immunoSEQ multiplex PCR. The data hold around 130,000 clones, with about 94% observed a single time. The sample was peripheral blood, taken on day 0 of AZD1222 vaccination. The origin of the receptors is an adult in good health.

The chain employs TRBV30 and TRBJ1-5; D remains ambiguous. CDR3 length: 13 residues. CDR1 GTSNPN and CDR2 SVGIG come from the germline V gene (reference sequence). V lost 5 bases, J lost 0 bases, and 8 bases lay in between. The CDR3 sequence is CAWASSSNQPQHF. The CDR3 nucleotides read TGTGCCTGGGCTAGTTCTAGCAATCAGCCCCAGCATTTT. Drawing the rest from reference TRBV30 and TRBJ1-5, the complete variable domain is SQTIHQWPATLVQPVGSPLSLECTVEGTSNPNLYWYRQAAGRGLQLLFYSVGIGQISSEVPQNLSASRPQDRQFILSSKKLLLSDSGFYLCAWASSSNQPQHFGDGTRLSIL.

This chain connects TRBV30 to TRBJ2-2; D unclear. Trimming shortened V by 1 base and J by 0 bases, and 6 bases separated the two germline ends. The V gene's germline CDR1 is GTSNPN and CDR2 SVGIG (reference sequence). This CDR3 has 14 residues. The CDR3 loop is CAWSGPTNTGELFF. CDR3 coding DNA: TGTGCCTGGAGTGGCCCTACGAACACCGGGGAGCTGTTTTTT.

V gene TRBV5-4 combines with J gene TRBJ2-2, with D hard to call. CDR3 length equals 15 residues. Per germline, CDR1 SGHNT and CDR2 YYREEE (reference sequence). The germline V and J ends were trimmed by 2 bases and 1 base, with 9 bases remaining between them. The DNA for the CDR3 is TGTGCCAGCAGCTTTCGCTCGGGGAACACCGGGGAGCTGTTTTTT. It encodes CASSFRSGNTGELFF.

The V gene is TRBV5-6, the J gene TRBJ2-7, with 9 bases matching TRBD2. The CDR3 has 16 residues. After removal of 3 bases from V and 2 bases from J, the junction contained 9 bases not matched to a gene. CDR1 and CDR2 (germline): SGHDT, YYEEEE. This CDR3 is CASSSKGLANPYEQYF. CDR3 nucleotides: TGTGCCAGCAGCTCCAAGGGACTAGCTAACCCCTACGAGCAGTACTTC.

The V call is TRBV24-1, the J call TRBJ2-1, with TRBD2 matching 11 bases. CDR1 KGHDR and CDR2 SFDVKD come from the germline V gene. The V segment lost 1 base and the J segment 7 bases; nucleotides outside the gene matches: 5. The CDR3 is made up of 16 amino acids. CDR3 sequence: CATSDFTSGSRNEQFF. For the CDR3, the DNA is TGTGCCACCAGTGATTTTACTAGCGGGAGTCGAAATGAGCAGTTCTTC.

The chain carries TRBV6-1 and TRBJ2-3, with TRBD2 identical over 11 bases. This CDR3 region has 17 residues. Germline trimming cut 2 bases from V and 2 bases from J; bases unmatched to any gene: 6. Germline V CDR1 and CDR2: MNHNS, SASEGT. CDR3 sequence: CASSEWASGRNTDTQYF. The CDR3 DNA is TGTGCCAGCAGTGAATGGGCTAGCGGGAGGAACACAGATACGCAGTATTTT.

The J gene is TRBJ1-4, the V gene TRBV6-5; no clear D. This CDR3 spans 15 amino acids. V was pared by 5 bases and J by 0 bases, with 10 bases between. Germline CDR1 MNHEY, CDR2 SVGAGI. CDR3 in amino acids: CASSRNGATNEKLFF. The CDR3 nucleotides read TGTGCCAGCAGTCGCAACGGTGCAACTAATGAAAAACTGTTTTTT.

The gene calls are TRBV9 and TRBJ2-3; tentative D call: TRBD2 (5 bases). CDR3 size: 16 residues. Trimming removed 4 bases at V and 0 bases at J, with 15 bases between. CDR1 and CDR2 from the germline V gene are SGDLS and YYNGEE. CDR3 in DNA: TGTGCCAGCAGCCCACCTCTCCGGGGAAGCACAGATACGCAGTATTTT. This gives the protein CASSPPLRGSTDTQYF.

The chain carries TRBV5-1 and TRBJ2-4; 7 bases agree with TRBD2. This CDR3 is 16 amino acids long. J was trimmed by 3 bases and V by 0 bases; bases with no gene match: 6. Germline V gene data show CDR1 as SGHRS and CDR2 as YFSETQ. The DNA of the CDR3 is TGCGCCAGCAGCTTGGCGGGGACTACCTACAAAAACATTCAGTACTTC. Translated, it gives CASSLAGTTYKNIQYF. The entire variable domain, with the rest obtained from reference TRBV5-1 and TRBJ2-4, is as follows: KAGVTQTPRYLIKTRGQQVTLSCSPISGHRSVSWYQQTPGQGLQFLFEYFSETQRNKGNFPGRFSGRQFSNSRSEMNVSTLELGDSALYLCASSLAGTTYKNIQYFGAGTRLSVL.

This clone has a single count. The rearrangement joins TRBV19 to TRBJ1-5; unclear D gene. This CDR3 comprises 15 residues. V dropped 5 bases and J dropped 0 bases, with 11 bases sitting between them. The germline V gene has CDR1 LNHDA and CDR2 SQIVND (reference sequence). The chain's CDR3 is CASSLGGLSNQPQHF. Written as DNA, the CDR3 is TGTGCCAGTAGTCTAGGAGGGCTTAGCAATCAGCCCCAGCATTTT.

V usage is TRBV19 and J usage is TRBJ1-4; TRBD1 aligns across 7 bases. Germline values: CDR1 LNHDA, CDR2 SQIVND (reference sequence). The trim removed 6 bases at V and 2 bases at J, leaving 6 bases unmatched. The CDR3 is 15 amino acids. Here the CDR3 DNA reads TGTGCCAGTAGGACCCAACAGGGGACTAATGAAAAACTGTTTTTT. The encoded protein is CASRTQQGTNEKLFF.

The genes are TRBV4-2 and TRBJ2-3; TRBD1 is a possible D gene (6 bases). CDR3 length: 16 amino acids. Per germline, CDR1 LGHNA and CDR2 YNFKEQ. V was clipped by 4 bases and J by 3 bases, with 17 bases between them. The CDR3 region has the DNA TGTGCCAGCAGCCGGGGGCCCGGGGACCCAACAGATACGCAGTATTTT. Its translation: CASSRGPGDPTDTQYF.

The chain combines TRBV5-3 with TRBJ2-1; the D call may be TRBD1 or TRBD2 (5 bases each). TRBV5-3 is placed among ORFs of uncertain function. Trimming pared 3 bases from V and 5 bases from J, leaving 12 bases between. The CDR3 is made up of 14 amino acids. The CDR3 is CARSWGTHHNEQFF. The CDR3 DNA reads TGTGCCAGAAGCTGGGGGACCCACCACAATGAGCAGTTCTTC.

This clone was observed a single time. The V and J genes are TRBV6-1 and TRBJ1-1; TRBD1 might be the D (6 bases). V gave up 3 bases and J gave up 1 base, with 9 bases separating them. The CDR3 sequence is 14 residues long. Looked up from germline, CDR1 is MNHNS and CDR2 is SASEGT. The CDR3 nucleotides read TGTGCCAGCAGTGAGACAGGCCGGAACACTGAAGCTTTCTTT. This sequence encodes CASSETGRNTEAFF.

Turning to this clone: This same CDR3 is encoded by further DNA sequences in the sample. This chain connects TRBV5-4 to TRBJ1-2, with D unresolved. This CDR3 contains 13 residues. The germline V gene encodes CDR1 SGHNT and CDR2 YYREEE (reference sequence). The V end lost 0 bases, the J end lost 2 bases, and 5 bases lay between the germline ends. The CDR3 bases are TGTGCCAGCAGCTTGGGGCCGAACTATGGCTACACCTTC. It translates to CASSLGPNYGYTF.

The chain joins TRBV2 to TRBJ2-3; D ambiguous. CDR3 length: 15 residues. Trimming cost V 2 bases and J 2 bases, with 11 bases left between them. CDR1 and CDR2 from the germline V gene are SNHLY and FYNNEI. CDR3 nucleotide sequence: TGTGCCAGCAGTGAAATTCCAGTTTTCACAGATACGCAGTATTTT. Translation: CASSEIPVFTDTQYF.

The chain uses TRBV12-3 or TRBV12-4 and TRBJ1-1; D gene uncertain. Trimming shortened V by 5 bases and J by 0 bases, and 1 base separated the two germline ends. The CDR3 runs to 11 residues. The CDR3, as DNA: TGTGCCAGCAGTATGAACACTGAAGCTTTCTTT. The encoded protein is CASSMNTEAFF.

V gene TRBV30 combines with J gene TRBJ2-2; D gene ambiguous. Trimming removed 0 bases from V and 5 bases from J, with 16 bases in between. Per germline, CDR1 GTSNPN and CDR2 SVGIG (reference sequence). This CDR3 is 16 amino acids long. The CDR3 nucleotides read TGTGCCTGGAGTGTGCCCGGCGGAGCGAGGACCGGGGAGCTGTTTTTT. It codes for CAWSVPGGARTGELFF. Supplemented by reference TRBV30 and TRBJ2-2, the full variable domain reads SQTIHQWPATLVQPVGSPLSLECTVEGTSNPNLYWYRQAAGRGLQLLFYSVGIGQISSEVPQNLSASRPQDRQFILSSKKLLLSDSGFYLCAWSVPGGARTGELFFGEGSRLTVL.

The chain joins TRBV9 to TRBJ2-7, with 8 bases matching TRBD2. This CDR3 has 15 residues. The ends lost 0 bases at V and 7 bases at J; junction bases unmatched: 9. Germline CDR1 SGDLS, CDR2 YYNGEE. CDR3 DNA: TGTGCCAGCAGCGTAGCAGGACTAGCCCTGGGGGAGCAGTACTTC. Translating gives CASSVAGLALGEQYF.

The genes are TRBV10-3 and TRBJ1-5; unclear D gene. V was cut by 2 bases and J by 6 bases, with 14 bases left in between. Germline loops: CDR1 ENHRY, CDR2 SYGVKD. The CDR3 has 15 residues. The CDR3 DNA reads as TGTGCCATCAGTGAGGAACGGACCGCAGGTCAGCCCCAGCATTTT. It codes for CAISEERTAGQPQHF.

The rearrangement links TRBV11-2 to TRBJ1-2, with TRBD1 as a possible D gene (6 bases). The germline V gene has CDR1 SGHAT and CDR2 FQNNGV. V was pared by 1 base and J by 5 bases, with 8 bases between. The CDR3 is 13 residues long. The CDR3 DNA sequence: TGTGCCAGCAGCTTAGGACAGGATTATGGCTACACCTTC. The encoded protein is CASSLGQDYGYTF.

The rearrangement joins TRBV19 to TRBJ1-5; D unresolved. CDR1 is LNHDA and CDR2 is SQIVND in the germline V gene (reference sequence). The V and J ends lost 5 bases and 0 bases respectively, with 8 bases between them. The CDR3 loop spans 14 amino acids. In nucleotides, the CDR3 is TGTGCCAGTAGTTTCTTATATAGCAATCAGCCCCAGCATTTT. This codes for CASSFLYSNQPQHF.

V gene TRBV3-1 (or the pseudogene TRBV3-2) combines with J gene TRBJ2-2, with TRBD2 identical over 7 bases. Germline assignment: CDR1 LGHDT and CDR2 YNNKEL (reference sequence). The CDR3 has 16 amino acids. The V and J ends lost 5 bases and 4 bases, in that order; junction bases with no gene match: 10. CDR3 coding DNA: TGTGCCAGCAGCATACTTCGGGGAGGGCCCACCGGGGAGCTGTTTTTT. The encoded protein is CASSILRGGPTGELFF.

The CDR3 protein is CASSPGQGTANYGYTF. Here the CDR3 DNA reads TGTGCCAGCTCACCGGGACAGGGGACAGCTAACTATGGCTACACCTTC. The chain uses TRBV18 and TRBJ1-2; 10 nucleotides align to TRBD1. Trimming cost V 3 bases and J 0 bases; bases outside gene matches: 4. This CDR3 has 16 residues. Per germline, CDR1 KGHSH and CDR2 LQKENI.

CDR3 in DNA: TGTGCCAGCAGAGACTCGGGGGCTGAGGTCTCAGATACGCAGTATTTT. Translation gives CASRDSGAEVSDTQYF. The chain links TRBV7-9 to TRBJ2-3; D may match TRBD1 or TRBD2 (6 bases each). This CDR3 has 16 residues. Trimming stripped 6 bases from V and 4 bases from J, with 20 bases between. Germline loops: CDR1 SEHNR, CDR2 FQNEAQ (reference sequence).

The J gene is TRBJ1-4, the V gene TRBV19; TRBD1 aligns across 8 bases. The CDR3 has 14 amino acids. The germline V gene encodes CDR1 LNHDA and CDR2 SQIVND (reference sequence). J gave up 5 bases and V 4 bases, and 3 bases lay outside the gene matches. Here the CDR3 DNA reads TGTGCCAGTAGTAAGACAGGGGACAATGAAAAACTGTTTTTT. Translating it yields CASSKTGDNEKLFF.